The present T cell receptor beta chain was sequenced within a study of T cell changes during pregnancy in multiple sclerosis. The repertoire was sequenced with immunoSEQ multiplex PCR; TCRdb's copy has only in-frame clones and lacks some. The table includes approximately 60,000 clones, less than 95% detected once. J was trimmed by 2 bases and V by 5 bases; bases with no gene match: 12. CDR1 and CDR2 from the germline V gene are PRHDT and FYEKMQ (reference sequence). CDR3 length equals 18 residues. Sequenced here: peripheral blood, sampled after pregnancy. The genes are TRBV13 and TRBJ2-5; the match to TRBD2 covers 12 bases. The clonotype was recovered from a female donor in good health, enrolled as a control in a pregnancy study. The CDR3 DNA follows: TGTGCCAGCAGCCGGAGGACTAGCGGGGTGGGGGCTCAAGAGACCCAGTACTTC. It is translated as CASSRRTSGVGAQETQYF. Combining the CDR3 with reference TRBV13 and TRBJ2-5 gives the whole variable domain AAGVIQSPRHLIKEKRETATLKCYPIPRHDTVYWYQQGPGQDPQFLISFYEKMQSDKGSIPDRFSAQQFSDYHSELNMSSLELGDSALYFCASSRRTSGVGAQETQYFGPGTRLLVL.